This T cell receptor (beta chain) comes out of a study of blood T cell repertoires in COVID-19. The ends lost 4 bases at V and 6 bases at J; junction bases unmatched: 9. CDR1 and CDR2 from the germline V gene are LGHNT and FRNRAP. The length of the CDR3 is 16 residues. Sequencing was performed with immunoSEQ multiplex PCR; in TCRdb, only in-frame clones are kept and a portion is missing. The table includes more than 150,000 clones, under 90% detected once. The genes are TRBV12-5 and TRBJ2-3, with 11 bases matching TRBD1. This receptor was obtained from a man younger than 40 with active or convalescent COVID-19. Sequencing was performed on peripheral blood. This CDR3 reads CASGSGDRGVSDTQYF. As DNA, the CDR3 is TGTGCTAGTGGTTCGGGGGACAGGGGGGTTTCGGATACGCAGTATTTT.